Ten or more counts support the clone carrying this T cell receptor beta chain. The data were taken from a study of T-cell reconstitution after alpha-beta-depleted transplantation in children. The CDR3 runs to 20 residues. The V gene's germline CDR1 is MNHEY and CDR2 SMNVEV (reference sequence). Trimming at V came to 4 bases and at J to 1 base, leaving 17 bases not matched to a gene. Unique molecular identifiers tagged the TCRbeta library. TCRdb called the PCR reads again in MiXCR, with one record for every CDR3 protein. The sample lists 200,000 to 250,000 distinct CDR3 sequences; roughly 10% were seen once.

This chain links TRBV27 with TRBJ1-5; 9 nucleotides match TRBD1. This receptor was obtained from a human donor who donated a stem cell graft to a child with acute lymphoblastic leukemia. The material sequenced was PBMCs from the stem cell graft donor, taken from the stem cell graft. The CDR3 here is CASSSRQDRGGLRSNQPQHF. DNA for the CDR3: TGTGCCAGCAGTTCCAGGCAGGACAGGGGAGGGTTGCGGAGCAATCAGCCCCAGCATTTT.